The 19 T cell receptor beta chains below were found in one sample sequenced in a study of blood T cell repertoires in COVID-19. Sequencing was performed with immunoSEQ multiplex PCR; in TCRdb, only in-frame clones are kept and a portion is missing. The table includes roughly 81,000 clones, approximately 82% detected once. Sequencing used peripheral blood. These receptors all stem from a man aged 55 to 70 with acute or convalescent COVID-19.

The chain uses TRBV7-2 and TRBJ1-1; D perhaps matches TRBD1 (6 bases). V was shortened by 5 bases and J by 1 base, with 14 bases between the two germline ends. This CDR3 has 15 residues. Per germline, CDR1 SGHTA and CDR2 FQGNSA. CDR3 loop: CASSESGTRNTEAFF. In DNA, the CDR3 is TGTGCCAGCAGCGAATCCGGGACACGGAACACTGAAGCTTTCTTT.

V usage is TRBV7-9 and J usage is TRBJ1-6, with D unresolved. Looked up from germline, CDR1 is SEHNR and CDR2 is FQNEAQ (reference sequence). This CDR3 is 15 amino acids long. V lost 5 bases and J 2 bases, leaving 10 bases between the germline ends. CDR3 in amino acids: CASSRTETYNSPLHF. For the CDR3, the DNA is TGTGCCAGCAGCCGAACTGAGACCTATAATTCACCCCTCCACTTT.

The CDR3 loop reads CASSLLGQGGYYEQYF. Here the CDR3 DNA reads TGTGCCAGCAGTTTACTCGGACAGGGGGGTTACTACGAGCAGTACTTC. The genes are TRBV27 and TRBJ2-7; 10 positions match TRBD1. V lost 2 bases, J lost 3 bases, and 7 bases stayed unmatched. CDR1 MNHEY and CDR2 SMNVEV come from the germline V gene (reference sequence). This CDR3 has 16 amino acids.

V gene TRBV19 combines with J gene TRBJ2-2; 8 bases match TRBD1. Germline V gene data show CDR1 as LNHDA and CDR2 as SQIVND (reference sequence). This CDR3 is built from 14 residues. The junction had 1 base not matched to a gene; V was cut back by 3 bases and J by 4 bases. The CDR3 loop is CASSIDRGTGELFF. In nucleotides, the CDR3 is TGTGCCAGTAGTATCGACAGGGGCACCGGGGAGCTGTTTTTT.

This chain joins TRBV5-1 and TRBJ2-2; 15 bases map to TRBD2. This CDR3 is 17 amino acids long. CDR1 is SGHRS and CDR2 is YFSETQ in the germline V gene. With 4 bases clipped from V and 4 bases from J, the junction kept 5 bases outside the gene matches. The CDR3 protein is CASSNGLAGGVTGELFF. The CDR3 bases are TGCGCCAGCAGCAACGGACTAGCGGGAGGGGTCACCGGGGAGCTGTTTTTT.

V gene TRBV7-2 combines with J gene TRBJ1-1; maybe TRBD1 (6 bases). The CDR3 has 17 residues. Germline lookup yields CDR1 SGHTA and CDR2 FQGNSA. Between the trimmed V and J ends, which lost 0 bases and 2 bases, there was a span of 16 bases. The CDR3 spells CASSLARGLVRNTEAFF. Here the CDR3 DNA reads TGTGCCAGCAGCTTAGCTAGGGGGTTAGTTAGAAACACTGAAGCTTTCTTT.

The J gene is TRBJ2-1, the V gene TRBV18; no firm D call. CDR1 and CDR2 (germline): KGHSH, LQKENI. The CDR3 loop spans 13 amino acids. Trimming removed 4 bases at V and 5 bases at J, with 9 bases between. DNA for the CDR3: TGTGCCAGCTCACAAGAGGTTAACAATGAGCAGTTCTTC. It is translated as CASSQEVNNEQFF.

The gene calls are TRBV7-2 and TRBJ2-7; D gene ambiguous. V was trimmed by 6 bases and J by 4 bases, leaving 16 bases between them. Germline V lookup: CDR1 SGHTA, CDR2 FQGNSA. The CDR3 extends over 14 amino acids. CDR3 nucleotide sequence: TGTGCCAGCAGACCCGGGTCTGAGTCTTACGAGCAGTACTTC. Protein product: CASRPGSESYEQYF.

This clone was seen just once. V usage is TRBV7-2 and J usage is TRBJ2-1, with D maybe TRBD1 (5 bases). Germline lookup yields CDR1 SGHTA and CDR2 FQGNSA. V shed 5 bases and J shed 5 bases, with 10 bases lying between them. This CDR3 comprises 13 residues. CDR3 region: CASSPGIHNEQFF. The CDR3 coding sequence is TGTGCCAGCAGCCCAGGGATCCACAATGAGCAGTTCTTC. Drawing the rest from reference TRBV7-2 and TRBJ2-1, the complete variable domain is GAGVSQSPSNKVTEKGKDVELRCDPISGHTALYWYRQSLGQGLEFLIYFQGNSAPDKSGLPSDRFSAERTGGSVSTLTIQRTQQEDSAVYLCASSPGIHNEQFFGPGTRLTVL.

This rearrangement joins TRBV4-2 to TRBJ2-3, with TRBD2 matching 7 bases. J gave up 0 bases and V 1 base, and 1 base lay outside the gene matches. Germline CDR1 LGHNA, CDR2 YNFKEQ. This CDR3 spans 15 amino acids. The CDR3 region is CASSQGGRSTDTQYF. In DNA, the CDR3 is TGTGCCAGCAGCCAAGGCGGGAGAAGCACAGATACGCAGTATTTT.

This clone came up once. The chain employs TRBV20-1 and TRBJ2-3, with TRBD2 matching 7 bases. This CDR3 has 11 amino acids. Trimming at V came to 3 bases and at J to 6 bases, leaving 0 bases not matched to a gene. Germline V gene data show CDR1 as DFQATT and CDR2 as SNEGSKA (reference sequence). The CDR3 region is CSARREDTQYF. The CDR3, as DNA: TGCAGTGCTAGGCGGGAGGATACGCAGTATTTT.

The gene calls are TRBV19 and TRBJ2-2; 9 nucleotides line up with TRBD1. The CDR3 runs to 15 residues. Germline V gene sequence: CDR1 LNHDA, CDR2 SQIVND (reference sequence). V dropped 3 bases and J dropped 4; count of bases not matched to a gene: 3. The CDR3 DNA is TGTGCCAGTAGTATGGGGACAGGGCGCACCGGGGAGCTGTTTTTT. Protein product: CASSMGTGRTGELFF.

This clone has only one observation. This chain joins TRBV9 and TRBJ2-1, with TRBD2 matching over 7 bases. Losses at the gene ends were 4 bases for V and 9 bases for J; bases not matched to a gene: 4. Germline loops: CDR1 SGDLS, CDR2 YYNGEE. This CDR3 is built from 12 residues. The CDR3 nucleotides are TGTGCCAGCAGCCCCTGGGGGGGTGAGCAGTTCTTC. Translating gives CASSPWGGEQFF.

The CDR3 spells CASSAEASGGKHEQFF. CDR3 sequence (DNA): TGTGCCAGTAGCGCAGAAGCTAGCGGGGGGAAACATGAGCAGTTCTTC. The chain employs TRBV19 and TRBJ2-1; the match to TRBD2 covers 11 bases. Unmatched junction bases numbered 12, after V lost 6 bases and J lost 8 bases. The CDR3 length is 16 residues. Germline V gene lookup returns CDR1 LNHDA and CDR2 SQIVND (reference sequence).

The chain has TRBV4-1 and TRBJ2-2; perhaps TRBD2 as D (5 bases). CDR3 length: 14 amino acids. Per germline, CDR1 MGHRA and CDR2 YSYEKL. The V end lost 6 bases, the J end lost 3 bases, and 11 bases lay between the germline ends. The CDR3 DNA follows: TGCGCCAGCAGAGACCCGGGGTACACCGGGGAGCTGTTTTTT. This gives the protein CASRDPGYTGELFF.

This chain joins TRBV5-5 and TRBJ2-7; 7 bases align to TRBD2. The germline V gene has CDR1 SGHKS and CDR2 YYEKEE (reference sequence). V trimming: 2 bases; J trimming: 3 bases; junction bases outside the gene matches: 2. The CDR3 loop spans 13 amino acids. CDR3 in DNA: TGTGCCAGCAGCTTCAGCGGGGACTACGAGCAGTACTTC. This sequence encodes CASSFSGDYEQYF.

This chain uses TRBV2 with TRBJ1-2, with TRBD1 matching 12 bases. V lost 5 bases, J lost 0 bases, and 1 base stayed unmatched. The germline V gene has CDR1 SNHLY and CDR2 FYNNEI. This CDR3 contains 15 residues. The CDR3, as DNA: TGTGCCAGCAGTAGGGACAGGGGGCCTAACTATGGCTACACCTTC. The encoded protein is CASSRDRGPNYGYTF. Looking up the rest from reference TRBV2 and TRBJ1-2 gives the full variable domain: EPEVTQTPSHQVTQMGQEVILRCVPISNHLYFYWYRQILGQKVEFLVSFYNNEISEKSEIFDDQFSVERPDGSNFTLKIRSTKLEDSAMYFCASSRDRGPNYGYTFGSGTRLTVV.

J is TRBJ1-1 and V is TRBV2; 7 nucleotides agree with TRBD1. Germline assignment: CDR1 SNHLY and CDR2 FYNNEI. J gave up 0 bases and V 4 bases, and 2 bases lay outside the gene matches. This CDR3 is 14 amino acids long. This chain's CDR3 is CASSATGMNTEAFF. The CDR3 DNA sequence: TGTGCCAGCAGTGCGACAGGGATGAACACTGAAGCTTTCTTT.

The CDR3 is CASSRTQPEEQYF. The CDR3 DNA follows: TGTGCCAGTAGCCGGACACAACCGGAAGAGCAGTACTTC. The chain joins TRBV19 to TRBJ2-7; D may be TRBD1 (5 bases). The CDR3 has 13 residues. V lost 6 bases to trimming and J lost 7 bases, with 16 bases between them. CDR1 is LNHDA, CDR2 SQIVND, per germline (reference sequence).